Each of the 25 T cell receptor beta chains below was sequenced from the same sample in a study of cytomegalovirus exposure and HLA in healthy donors. Primers: 60 Vbeta forward and 13 Jbeta reverse. Repertoires were generated with immunoSEQ multiplex PCR, while TCRdb's copy carries only in-frame clones and drops some. Seen here are roughly 49,000 clones, approximately 85% observed once, and the top ten hold approximately 2.5%. The sample consisted of PBMCs. Receptors originate from a boy under 18 in good health and CMV-seropositive.

This clone occurred a few times. The chain joins TRBV6-5 to TRBJ1-1, with 7 nucleotides matching TRBD1. The CDR3 totals 14 residues. Trimming at V came to 5 bases and at J to 3 bases, leaving 6 bases not matched to a gene. Germline V lookup: CDR1 MNHEY, CDR2 SVGAGI. The CDR3 DNA follows: TGTGCCAGCAGTGTCCGGGACAGCCACACTGAAGCTTTCTTT. Protein sequence: CASSVRDSHTEAFF.

The chain combines TRBV29-1 with TRBJ1-2; D unresolved. V was clipped by 4 bases and J by 7 bases, with 13 bases between them. There are 12 residues in the CDR3. The germline V gene encodes CDR1 SQVTM and CDR2 ANQGSEA. CDR3 bases: TGCAGCGTTGGTAGCTCCGGCCGTGGCTACACCTTC. Its protein is CSVGSSGRGYTF.

This chain joins TRBV10-2 and TRBJ2-2; 12 positions agree with TRBD1. This CDR3 is 14 amino acids long. V shed 8 bases, J shed 7 bases, and the junction held 5 bases outside the gene matches. The germline V gene has CDR1 WSHSY and CDR2 SAAADI. CDR3 DNA: TGCGCCAGCGAGGGACAGGGGGCTCACGGGGAGCTGTTTTTT. Translated: CASEGQGAHGELFF.

This chain uses TRBV4-1 with TRBJ1-2; TRBD1 aligns across 7 bases. Germline assignment: CDR1 MGHRA and CDR2 YSYEKL. Trimming at V came to 1 base and at J to 2 bases, leaving 7 bases not matched to a gene. The CDR3 is 16 residues long. This CDR3 reads CASSQVDMGQNYGYTF. CDR3 sequence (DNA): TGCGCCAGCAGCCAAGTAGATATGGGACAGAACTATGGCTACACCTTC.

The chain uses TRBV6-5 and TRBJ1-4; tentative D call: TRBD1 (6 bases). The germline CDR1 and CDR2 sequences are MNHEY and SVGAGI. The V end lost 7 bases, the J end lost 7 bases, and 16 bases lay between the germline ends. This CDR3 is built from 14 residues. CDR3 DNA: TGTGCCAGCAAAGAGGACAGCGGGAGTGAAAAACTGTTTTTT. Protein: CASKEDSGSEKLFF.

The gene calls are TRBV29-1 and TRBJ2-3, with 7 bases fitting TRBD2. J gave up 0 bases and V 7 bases, and 10 bases lay outside the gene matches. The CDR3 consists of 15 residues. CDR1 SQVTM and CDR2 ANQGSEA come from the germline V gene. CDR3 in DNA: TGCAGCGGCGTGCTCGGGACTACTAGCACAGATACGCAGTATTTT. Translated, it gives CSGVLGTTSTDTQYF.

The chain carries TRBV11-2 and TRBJ1-1; no firm D call. Trimming stripped 1 base from V and 8 bases from J, with 8 bases between. Germline V gene lookup returns CDR1 SGHAT and CDR2 FQNNGV. This CDR3 has 12 amino acids. The chain's CDR3 is CASSLAATEAFF. Written as DNA, the CDR3 is TGTGCCAGCAGCTTAGCAGCGACCGAAGCTTTCTTT.

Notes on this clone: At one boundary the junction diverges from the germline segment, which might be a read error. The CDR3 here is CSSSFRTATGELFF. The CDR3 nucleotides are TGTTCCAGCAGCTTTCGGACAGCAACCGGGGAGCTGTTTTTT. The V gene is TRBV7-9, the J gene TRBJ2-2, with D possibly TRBD1 on 6 matching bases. The CDR3 length is 14 residues. CDR1 and CDR2 (germline): SEHNR, FQNEAQ (reference sequence). Full variable domain (remainder filled in from reference TRBV7-9 and TRBJ2-2): DTGVSQNPRHKITKRGQNVTFRCDPISEHNRLYWYRQTLGQGPEFLTYFQNEAQLEKSRLLSDRFSAERPKGSFSTLEIQRTEQGDSAMYLCSSSFRTATGELFFGEGSRLTVL.

The chain links TRBV4-2 to TRBJ2-7; D is uncertain. Trimming cost V 0 bases and J 3 bases, with 12 bases left between them. Germline loops: CDR1 LGHNA, CDR2 YNFKEQ. This CDR3 is built from 15 residues. CDR3 sequence: CASSQESVQNYEQYF. CDR3 nucleotide sequence: TGTGCCAGCAGCCAAGAATCAGTACAGAACTACGAGCAGTACTTC.

V is TRBV6-5 and J is TRBJ2-7; 8 bases fit TRBD1. This CDR3 spans 13 amino acids. Trimming removed 8 bases from V and 2 bases from J; junction bases left unmatched: 5. CDR1 is MNHEY, CDR2 SVGAGI, per germline. CDR3 DNA sequence: TGTGCCAGCCGTAAGACAGGGGCCTACGAGCAGTACTTC. Translation: CASRKTGAYEQYF.

The V gene is TRBV11-2, the J gene TRBJ2-3; TRBD2 aligns across 15 bases. The CDR3 totals 16 residues. Trimming removed 5 bases from V and 3 bases from J; junction bases left unmatched: 3. Germline CDR1 is SGHAT and CDR2 is FQNNGV. CDR3 amino acids: CASSPGTSGGTDTQYF. The CDR3 bases are TGTGCCAGCAGCCCGGGGACTAGCGGGGGGACAGATACGCAGTATTTT.

This clone has only a few counts. The genes are TRBV6-1 and TRBJ2-7, with D maybe TRBD2 (7 bases). This CDR3 is built from 12 residues. From germline, CDR1 is MNHNS and CDR2 SASEGT. V was clipped by 8 bases and J by 7 bases, with 15 bases between them. The CDR3 DNA follows: TGTGCCAGCGAGGGGGGGCCTGGGGAGCAGTACTTC. It codes for CASEGGPGEQYF.

The rearrangement uses TRBV7-3 and TRBJ2-3, with D perhaps matching TRBD2 (6 bases). The CDR3 is made up of 17 amino acids. Germline-derived CDR1 and CDR2 are SGHTA and FQGTGA. V gave up 1 base and J gave up 0 bases, with 14 bases separating them. The CDR3 bases are TGTGCCAGCAGCTTAAATGGGGGGTGGGTGAGCACAGATACGCAGTATTTT. Translation: CASSLNGGWVSTDTQYF.

This chain joins TRBV11-2 and TRBJ2-5; tentative D call: TRBD1 (6 bases). The CDR3 totals 14 residues. The V and J ends lost 6 bases and 4 bases respectively, with 15 bases between them. Germline-derived CDR1 and CDR2 are SGHAT and FQNNGV. CDR3 amino acids: CASSSQGFRETQYF. The DNA of the CDR3 is TGTGCCAGCAGTTCTCAGGGGTTCCGAGAGACCCAGTACTTC.

In its sample, this clone was seen once. The chain joins TRBV7-8 to TRBJ2-1; tentatively, D is TRBD1 (5 bases). This CDR3 is built from 15 residues. The germline V gene has CDR1 SGHVS and CDR2 FQNEAQ. The V gene lost 1 base and the J gene lost 4 bases, with 11 bases spanning the gap. The CDR3 sequence is CASSLDRSLYNEQFF. The CDR3, as DNA: TGTGCCAGCAGCTTAGACAGGAGTCTTTACAATGAGCAGTTCTTC.

The chain combines TRBV7-2 with TRBJ1-2; no clear D. Per germline, CDR1 SGHTA and CDR2 FQGNSA. This CDR3 contains 15 residues. The V and J ends lost 1 base and 0 bases respectively, with 9 bases between them. The CDR3 bases are TGTGCCAGCAGCTTAGGGCTGCTAGCTAACTATGGCTACACCTTC. Amino acid sequence: CASSLGLLANYGYTF.

The V and J genes are TRBV18 and TRBJ1-2; TRBD1 aligns across 8 bases. Germline V gene lookup returns CDR1 KGHSH and CDR2 LQKENI. J was trimmed by 0 bases and V by 3 bases; bases with no gene match: 15. This CDR3 has 19 residues. CDR3 protein: CASSPGFRGTGGTNYGYTF. In DNA form, the CDR3 reads TGTGCCAGCTCACCGGGATTCCGTGGGACAGGAGGGACTAACTATGGCTACACCTTC.

The genes are TRBV6-4 and TRBJ1-2; D not resolved. The V gene lost 5 bases and the J gene lost 10 bases, with 23 bases spanning the gap. CDR3 length equals 15 residues. Germline V gene lookup returns CDR1 MRHNA and CDR2 SNTAGT. The CDR3 is CASSHRSGALDTYTF. CDR3 nucleotide sequence: TGTGCCAGCAGTCACCGCTCGGGAGCCCTCGATACCTACACCTTC.

This chain's CDR3 is CASSWASRYEQYF. The CDR3 nucleotides are TGTGCCAGCAGCTGGGCCTCCCGCTACGAGCAGTACTTC. The chain recombines TRBV7-2 with TRBJ2-7; D unclear. The CDR3 extends over 13 amino acids. CDR1 and CDR2 (germline): SGHTA, FQGNSA. Trimming left V 4 bases short and J 3 bases short, with 10 bases between. The entire variable domain, with the rest obtained from reference TRBV7-2 and TRBJ2-7, is as follows: GAGVSQSPSNKVTEKGKDVELRCDPISGHTALYWYRQSLGQGLEFLIYFQGNSAPDKSGLPSDRFSAERTGGSVSTLTIQRTQQEDSAVYLCASSWASRYEQYFGPGTRLTVT.

The gene calls are TRBV7-9 and TRBJ1-2, with D maybe TRBD1 (6 bases). CDR3 size: 16 residues. Germline CDR1 SEHNR, CDR2 FQNEAQ (reference sequence). Trimming pared 5 bases from V and 8 bases from J, leaving 24 bases between. The CDR3 is CASSPLPQGTSGGYTF. In DNA, the CDR3 is TGTGCCAGCAGCCCCCTTCCACAGGGAACCTCGGGGGGCTACACCTTC.

The chain links TRBV25-1 to TRBJ2-7, with D tentatively TRBD2 (5 bases). Germline CDR1 MGHDK, CDR2 SYGVNS. CDR3 length equals 11 residues. Trimming cost V 7 bases and J 2 bases, with 6 bases left between them. The CDR3 DNA is TGTGCCAGCACCGGGACCTACGAGCAGTACTTC. Translation: CASTGTYEQYF.

This clone occurred a few times. The chain carries TRBV9 and TRBJ1-6; 7 positions agree with TRBD1. The CDR3 has 15 residues. Germline V gene data show CDR1 as SGDLS and CDR2 as YYNGEE. J was trimmed by 7 bases and V by 3 bases; bases with no gene match: 7. The DNA of the CDR3 is TGTGCCAGCAGCGCAGGGGGTTTCATAAATTCACCCCTCCACTTT. Translated, it gives CASSAGGFINSPLHF.

This clone was detected once. J is TRBJ1-3 and V is TRBV19; D is undetermined. Germline V gene data show CDR1 as LNHDA and CDR2 as SQIVND (reference sequence). Trimming left V 0 bases short and J 7 bases short, with 7 bases between. The CDR3 has 13 residues. The CDR3 sequence: CASSIDRGNTIYF. The CDR3 coding sequence is TGTGCCAGTAGTATAGATCGCGGCAACACCATATATTTT.

CDR3 amino acids: CASSITSGVSYNEQFF. The DNA of the CDR3 is TGTGCCAGCAGCATTACTAGCGGGGTCTCCTACAATGAGCAGTTCTTC. The V and J genes are TRBV5-5 and TRBJ2-1; 10 nucleotides agree with TRBD2. Germline assignment: CDR1 SGHKS and CDR2 YYEKEE (reference sequence). The CDR3 is 16 amino acids. Unmatched junction bases numbered 4, after V lost 4 bases and J lost 0 bases. The full variable domain, with the rest looked up from reference TRBV5-5 and TRBJ2-1, is DAGVTQSPTHLIKTRGQQVTLRCSPISGHKSVSWYQQVLGQGPQFIFQYYEKEERGRGNFPDRFSARQFPNYSSELNVNALLLGDSALYLCASSITSGVSYNEQFFGPGTRLTVL.

This chain uses TRBV5-4 with TRBJ1-1; 9 nucleotides align to TRBD1. V lost 4 bases, J lost 5 bases, and 12 bases stayed unmatched. The V gene's germline CDR1 is SGHNT and CDR2 YYREEE (reference sequence). This CDR3 region has 16 residues. The CDR3 reads CASSEGQGPTETEAFF. CDR3 coding DNA: TGTGCCAGCAGCGAGGGACAGGGCCCGACCGAAACTGAAGCTTTCTTT.